This T cell receptor beta chain was profiled in a study of cytomegalovirus exposure and HLA in healthy donors. CDR1 is SGHRS and CDR2 is YFSETQ in the germline V gene. V was clipped by 0 bases and J by 3 bases; unmatched bases: 2. This CDR3 comprises 14 residues. Repertoires were generated with immunoSEQ multiplex PCR, while TCRdb's copy carries only in-frame clones and drops some. The data contain 120,000 to 150,000 clones, 84% of them singletons. The receptor's source is a woman in her thirties in good health and CMV-seronegative. This chain uses TRBV5-1 with TRBJ2-7, with TRBD1 matching 8 bases. Sequenced: PBMCs. The CDR3 loop reads CASSLGTGYYEQYF. Written as DNA, the CDR3 is TGCGCCAGCAGCTTGGGGACAGGGTACTACGAGCAGTACTTC.